These 27 T cell receptor beta chains originate from one sample sequenced in a study of T cell responses to AZD1222 COVID-19 vaccine. Sequencing used immunoSEQ multiplex PCR; TCRdb keeps in-frame clones, though not all of them. The sample has approximately 79,000 clones, about 86% seen once; the top ten hold about 7.7%. The sample here was peripheral blood, taken on day 0 of AZD1222 vaccination. These receptors originate from an adult in good health.

The chain combines TRBV6-5 with TRBJ1-2, with D possibly TRBD1 on 5 matching bases. Per germline, CDR1 MNHEY and CDR2 SVGAGI. The CDR3 contains 14 residues. V lost 8 bases and J 2 bases, leaving 15 bases between the germline ends. CDR3 sequence: CASGKLRDNYGYTF. The CDR3 region has the DNA TGTGCCAGCGGGAAACTCCGGGACAACTATGGCTACACCTTC.

The chain employs TRBV12-5 and TRBJ1-3, with a weak D call TRBD1 (6 bases). V was pared by 0 bases and J by 0 bases, with 9 bases between. The CDR3 totals 16 residues. Germline V gene lookup returns CDR1 LGHNT and CDR2 FRNRAP. The CDR3 loop is CASGLVQGLSGNTIYF. The CDR3 region has the DNA TGTGCTAGTGGTTTGGTACAGGGCCTCTCTGGAAACACCATATATTTT. The full variable domain, rest sourced from reference TRBV12-5 and TRBJ1-3, is DARVTQTPRHKVTEMGQEVTMRCQPILGHNTVFWYRQTMMQGLELLAYFRNRAPLDDSGMPKDRFSAEMPDATLATLKIQPSEPRDSAVYFCASGLVQGLSGNTIYFGEGSWLTVV.

The sample holds a few counts of this clone. Other DNA sequences in this specimen translate into the identical CDR3. This rearrangement joins TRBV19 to TRBJ1-5; possibly TRBD1 for D (5 bases). This CDR3 is built from 14 residues. Trimming shortened V by 5 bases and J by 8 bases, and 16 bases separated the two germline ends. In germline, CDR1 is LNHDA, CDR2 SQIVND (reference sequence). The CDR3 DNA reads TGTGCCAGTAGTTTCGAGAGGGGTCGGGAGCCCCAGCATTTT. Translated, it gives CASSFERGREPQHF.

The chain uses TRBV6-2 or TRBV6-3 and TRBJ1-2, with D hard to call. The CDR3 is 13 amino acids. V gave up 6 bases and J gave up 3 bases, with 11 bases separating them. Germline V gene sequence: CDR1 MNHEY, CDR2 SVGEGT. The CDR3, as DNA: TGTGCCAGCAGCCCCCTGAAGTACTATGGCTACACCTTC. As protein: CASSPLKYYGYTF.

This chain connects TRBV7-8 to TRBJ2-2, with unresolved D. The V gene lost 1 base and the J gene lost 7 bases, with 4 bases spanning the gap. The CDR3 is made up of 12 amino acids. Germline V gene data show CDR1 as SGHVS and CDR2 as FQNEAQ. For the CDR3, the DNA is TGTGCCAGCAGCTTAGGGAACGGGGAGCTGTTTTTT. Translated, it gives CASSLGNGELFF.

This chain connects TRBV23-1 to TRBJ2-7, with 7 bases lining up with TRBD2. Being an ORF, TRBV23-1 has a function that is uncertain. The CDR3 is made up of 15 amino acids. V lost 3 bases, J lost 3 bases, and 8 bases stayed unmatched. The CDR3 nucleotides read TGCGCCAGCAGTCAGACCGGGACTAAATTCTACGAGCAGTACTTC. This sequence encodes CASSQTGTKFYEQYF.

This clone was found once. The chain has TRBV28 and TRBJ2-7; 9 nucleotides line up with TRBD2. The CDR3 sequence is 16 residues long. V lost 3 bases to trimming and J lost 4 bases; unmatched junction nucleotides: 10. Germline V gene sequence: CDR1 MDHEN, CDR2 SYDVKM. The CDR3 protein is CASSFDSGRKLYEQYF. DNA of the CDR3: TGTGCCAGCAGTTTTGATAGCGGGAGAAAGTTGTACGAGCAGTACTTC.

The genes are TRBV28 and TRBJ1-5, with D possibly TRBD1 on 5 matching bases. Germline CDR1 reads MDHEN; CDR2 reads SYDVKM. Trimming cost V 2 bases and J 5 bases, with 10 bases left between them. This CDR3 is 14 amino acids long. DNA of the CDR3: TGTGCCAGCAGTTTAGTGACAGCTTATCAGCCCCAGCATTTT. This gives the protein CASSLVTAYQPQHF.

This chain uses TRBV6-5 with TRBJ1-4; 9 nucleotides line up with TRBD1. After removal of 2 bases from V and 8 bases from J, the junction contained 6 bases not matched to a gene. The CDR3 totals 15 residues. From germline, CDR1 is MNHEY and CDR2 SVGAGI. Here the CDR3 reads CASSYGTGGSEKLFF. CDR3 nucleotide sequence: TGTGCCAGCAGTTACGGAACAGGGGGCTCCGAAAAACTGTTTTTT.

This chain connects TRBV2 to TRBJ2-1, with D perhaps TRBD1 (10 bases). The V gene's germline CDR1 is SNHLY and CDR2 FYNNEI. V was shortened by 3 bases and J by 6 bases, with 24 bases between the two germline ends. CDR3 size: 18 residues. In nucleotides, the CDR3 is TGTGCCAGCAGTGACGGGACAGGGGCGAGCGGGAGGCTCAATGAGCAGTTCTTC. Its protein product is CASSDGTGASGRLNEQFF.

The chain joins TRBV7-3 to TRBJ2-1; D not resolved. V was pared by 0 bases and J by 8 bases, with 8 bases between. In germline, CDR1 is SGHTA, CDR2 FQGTGA. The CDR3 totals 13 residues. CDR3 residues: CASSLTDWDEQFF. The CDR3 coding sequence is TGTGCCAGCAGCTTAACGGATTGGGATGAGCAGTTCTTC. Looking up the rest from reference TRBV7-3 and TRBJ2-1 gives the full variable domain: GAGVSQTPSNKVTEKGKYVELRCDPISGHTALYWYRQSLGQGPEFLIYFQGTGAADDSGLPNDRFFAVRPEGSVSTLKIQRTERGDSAVYLCASSLTDWDEQFFGPGTRLTVL.

The chain combines TRBV28 with TRBJ2-2; D ambiguous. Germline CDR1 is MDHEN and CDR2 is SYDVKM. The CDR3 covers 12 residues. V gave up 7 bases and J gave up 0 bases, with 3 bases separating them. CDR3: CASNTNTGELFF. In DNA, the CDR3 is TGTGCCAGCAATACGAACACCGGGGAGCTGTTTTTT.

This chain uses TRBV11-3 with TRBJ2-7, with no clear D. CDR1 SGHNT and CDR2 YENEEA come from the germline V gene. This CDR3 contains 14 residues. The ends were cut back, 2 bases at V and 7 bases at J, with 15 bases in the middle. In nucleotides, the CDR3 is TGTGCCAGCAGCTTAAACCCTAACGCTTGGGAGCAGTACTTC. Protein sequence: CASSLNPNAWEQYF.

This clone was seen only a few times. The genes are TRBV5-1 and TRBJ1-1; D is unresolved. Trimming stripped 3 bases from V and 3 bases from J, with 6 bases between. Germline lookup yields CDR1 SGHRS and CDR2 YFSETQ. The CDR3 is 12 residues long. The chain's CDR3 is CASSSDYTEAFF. The CDR3 coding sequence is TGCGCCAGCAGCTCGGATTACACTGAAGCTTTCTTT.

The chain uses TRBV12-5 and TRBJ2-5, with 11 bases lining up with TRBD1. The germline gives CDR1 LGHNT, CDR2 FRNRAP. The V segment lost 6 bases and the J segment 4 bases; nucleotides outside the gene matches: 4. The CDR3 has 14 residues. The CDR3 here is CASGLGTGGETQYF. In DNA form, the CDR3 reads TGTGCTAGTGGCCTTGGGACAGGGGGAGAGACCCAGTACTTC.

The chain combines TRBV25-1 with TRBJ1-2; D gene unclear. The germline gives CDR1 MGHDK, CDR2 SYGVNS. V was trimmed by 2 bases and J by 12 bases, leaving 19 bases between them. This CDR3 contains 14 residues. CDR3 nucleotides: TGTGCCAGCAGTGAAATGGACCGGGGAGGGAGCCACACCTTC. Protein sequence: CASSEMDRGGSHTF.

V gene TRBV2 combines with J gene TRBJ1-6; D gene ambiguous. Per the germline V gene, CDR1 is SNHLY and CDR2 is FYNNEI. This CDR3 has 13 residues. V was clipped by 1 base and J by 9 bases, with 7 bases between them. CDR3 region: CASSEGLRSPLHF. The CDR3 DNA is TGTGCCAGCAGTGAAGGGTTGCGTTCACCCCTCCACTTT.

This clone was found a few times. The chain joins TRBV4-1 to TRBJ1-2; possibly TRBD1 for D (5 bases). V was cut by 1 base and J by 4 bases, with 13 bases left in between. This CDR3 has 15 amino acids. Looked up from germline, CDR1 is MGHRA and CDR2 is YSYEKL. Here the CDR3 reads CASSQGDSPFYGYTF. In nucleotides, the CDR3 is TGCGCCAGCAGCCAAGGGGACTCGCCCTTCTATGGCTACACCTTC.

This clone appeared a few times. The chain joins TRBV28 to TRBJ2-1, with D possibly TRBD2 on 6 matching bases. Trimming removed 6 bases from V and 0 bases from J, with 12 bases in between. In germline, CDR1 is MDHEN, CDR2 SYDVKM. The CDR3 is made up of 15 amino acids. CDR3 DNA: TGTGCCAGCAGGTCCGGGACTTTCTCCTACAATGAGCAGTTCTTC. It codes for CASRSGTFSYNEQFF.

This clone was recorded a few times. CDR3 in amino acids: CASSFQGWNTEAFF. The CDR3, as DNA: TGTGCCAGCAGCTTCCAGGGGTGGAACACTGAAGCTTTCTTT. The chain recombines TRBV5-6 with TRBJ1-1; TRBD1 is a possible D gene (6 bases). This CDR3 is 14 amino acids long. Trimming cost V 2 bases and J 1 base, with 9 bases left between them. CDR1 is SGHDT and CDR2 is YYEEEE in the germline V gene.

The chain recombines TRBV18 with TRBJ1-1; tentatively, D is TRBD1 (6 bases). The CDR3 has 16 amino acids. Germline loops: CDR1 KGHSH, CDR2 LQKENI. Trimming left V 4 bases short and J 0 bases short, with 15 bases between. CDR3 bases: TGTGCCAGCTCACGCTTACAGGGAAACGTGAACACTGAAGCTTTCTTT. Its protein product is CASSRLQGNVNTEAFF.

The CDR3 DNA reads TGTGCCAGCAGCCAAGATCGGTCGACAGCTAATTCACCCCTCCACTTT. Protein sequence: CASSQDRSTANSPLHF. The chain links TRBV4-2 to TRBJ1-6; D might be TRBD1 (5 bases). V was trimmed by 0 bases and J by 6 bases, leaving 12 bases between them. Germline V lookup: CDR1 LGHNA, CDR2 YNFKEQ. The CDR3 spans 16 residues.

The V and J genes are TRBV7-2 and TRBJ2-3; D is perhaps TRBD2 (5 bases). The CDR3 is 17 residues long. Germline V gene data show CDR1 as SGHTA and CDR2 as FQGNSA. The germline V and J ends were trimmed by 0 bases and 0 bases, with 13 bases remaining between them. In DNA, the CDR3 is TGTGCCAGCAGCTTAGCACCGACGGGCGGGAGCACAGATACGCAGTATTTT. Translation: CASSLAPTGGSTDTQYF.

This chain joins TRBV28 and TRBJ2-7; a weak D match, TRBD1 (6 bases). Trimming pared 4 bases from V and 2 bases from J, leaving 12 bases between. Germline CDR1 is MDHEN and CDR2 is SYDVKM. This CDR3 has 14 residues. CDR3 region: CASSYRDKTYEQYF. CDR3 in DNA: TGTGCCAGCAGTTACCGGGACAAGACCTACGAGCAGTACTTC.

This clone was found a few times. The chain recombines TRBV7-6 with TRBJ2-7; 8 bases map to TRBD1. This CDR3 has 15 amino acids. Trimming took 5 bases from V and 2 from J; bases not matched to a gene: 8. Germline CDR1 and CDR2: SGHVS and FNYEAQ. The CDR3 coding sequence is TGTGCCAGCAGCGATGGACAGGGAGAGACCTACGAGCAGTACTTC. Translation gives CASSDGQGETYEQYF.

There are a few counts of this clone. This sequence joins TRBV28 and TRBJ2-1; 16 bases agree with TRBD2. CDR1 and CDR2 from the germline V gene are MDHEN and SYDVKM. The CDR3 consists of 16 residues. V shed 3 bases and J 9 bases; nucleotides not matched to a gene: 5. The CDR3 loop is CASSLGTSGRAGEQFF. The CDR3 DNA reads TGTGCCAGCAGTTTGGGGACTAGCGGGAGGGCAGGTGAGCAGTTCTTC.

The V and J genes are TRBV6-5 and TRBJ2-7; possibly TRBD2 for D (5 bases). The germline V and J ends were trimmed by 2 bases and 4 bases, with 18 bases remaining between them. CDR1 MNHEY and CDR2 SVGAGI come from the germline V gene. The CDR3 length is 16 residues. CDR3 sequence: CASSYLRSSTPYEQYF. The CDR3 DNA reads as TGTGCCAGCAGTTACCTTAGATCTAGCACCCCGTACGAGCAGTACTTC.